This TCR beta chain emerged from a study of cytomegalovirus exposure and HLA in healthy donors. Study details: The same platform used for the 650 to 700 first-cohort repertoires was also used for the roughly 120 validation repertoires, as a later analysis reported.

Points on this clone: Its antigen remains unidentified.

General observations from the study: The study designated 160 or so TCR beta chains cytomegalovirus-associated. Subsequent analysis showed first-cohort TCR clusters tending to co-occur in roughly 130 validation repertoires.

The protocol was immunoSEQ multiplex PCR, while the TCRdb copy is restricted to in-frame clones and leaves out a portion. Seen here are approximately 180,000 clones, approximately 85% observed once, and the top ten hold over 1.1%. After removal of 1 base from V and 1 base from J, the junction contained 12 bases not matched to a gene. CDR3 size: 18 residues. Germline assignment: CDR1 PRHDT and CDR2 FYEKMQ (reference sequence). The origin of this receptor is a woman under 30 in good health and CMV-seronegative. The sequenced sample consisted of PBMCs. The chain links TRBV13 to TRBJ2-7; 8 positions agree with TRBD1. CDR3 nucleotides: TGTGCCAGCAGCTTAGAAGGGGCAGGGGGCAGGAATTCCTACGAGCAGTACTTC. Its protein is CASSLEGAGGRNSYEQYF. Based on the CDR3 plus reference TRBV13 and TRBJ2-7, the full variable domain is AAGVIQSPRHLIKEKRETATLKCYPIPRHDTVYWYQQGPGQDPQFLISFYEKMQSDKGSIPDRFSAQQFSDYHSELNMSSLELGDSALYFCASSLEGAGGRNSYEQYFGPGTRLTVT.